Below are 29 T cell receptor beta chains sequenced from a single sample in a study of cytomegalovirus exposure and HLA in healthy donors. 60 Vbeta and 13 Jbeta primers were used in PCR. Only in-frame clones appear in the TCRdb table, and some are missing; sequencing was by immunoSEQ multiplex PCR. The sample consists of 200,000 or so clones, more than 65% of them appearing once. Sequenced input: PBMCs. Source of these receptors: a woman aged 30 to 39 in good health and CMV-seropositive.

The chain is built from TRBV2 and TRBJ1-2; D is unresolved. The ends were cut back, 3 bases at V and 8 bases at J, with 16 bases in the middle. The CDR3 loop spans 14 amino acids. CDR1 is SNHLY and CDR2 is FYNNEI in the germline V gene. The CDR3 DNA is TGTGCCAGCAGTGAGGTTTTTGGCGCGGGAGGCTACACCTTC. Translated: CASSEVFGAGGYTF.

This clone came up once. The J gene is TRBJ2-7, the V gene TRBV7-5; the tabulated D call, TRBD1, remains unverified against the DNA. TRBV7-5 is termed a pseudogene. CDR3 length: 19 residues. The DNA of the CDR3 is TGTGCCAGAAGCTTATTTGGCCTTACCGGGACAGGGCAATCCTACGAGCAGTACTTC. Its translation is CARSLFGLTGTGQSYEQYF.

The V call is TRBV28, the J call TRBJ2-7; tentative D call: TRBD2 (7 bases). CDR1 MDHEN and CDR2 SYDVKM come from the germline V gene. Trimming removed 2 bases from V and 6 bases from J, with 20 bases in between. The CDR3 consists of 16 residues. CDR3 in amino acids: CASSLPPRGEGGEQYF. CDR3 DNA: TGTGCCAGCAGTTTACCCCCGAGGGGGGAGGGCGGCGAGCAGTACTTC.

V gene TRBV2 combines with J gene TRBJ2-7; D may be TRBD1 (6 bases). Germline V CDR1 and CDR2: SNHLY, FYNNEI. Trimming removed 11 bases from V and 6 bases from J, with 20 bases in between. This CDR3 region has 13 residues. The CDR3 DNA reads as TGTGCCCTCCGGGACAATCCTCCGAGCGAGCAGTACTTC. This translates into CALRDNPPSEQYF.

V gene TRBV6-5 combines with J gene TRBJ2-5; possibly TRBD1 for D (6 bases). With 5 bases removed from V and 5 bases from J, the gap between germline ends came to 9 bases. From germline, CDR1 is MNHEY and CDR2 SVGAGI. This CDR3 is built from 12 residues. This CDR3 is CASSTGPETQYF. The CDR3 region has the DNA TGTGCCAGCAGTACAGGGCCGGAGACCCAGTACTTC.

The chain links TRBV6-1 to TRBJ1-5, with D maybe TRBD1 (5 bases). This CDR3 is built from 12 residues. The germline V gene encodes CDR1 MNHNS and CDR2 SASEGT. V was pared by 8 bases and J by 1 base, with 6 bases between. This CDR3 reads CASQGSNQPQHF. DNA of the CDR3: TGTGCCAGCCAGGGAAGCAATCAGCCCCAGCATTTT.

The chain is built from TRBV19 and TRBJ1-5; D unclear. From germline, CDR1 is LNHDA and CDR2 SQIVND (reference sequence). The CDR3 consists of 15 residues. Trimming pared 4 bases from V and 2 bases from J, leaving 12 bases between. CDR3 sequence: CASSTQTGGNQPQHF. CDR3 DNA: TGTGCCAGTAGTACTCAGACCGGAGGCAATCAGCCCCAGCATTTT.

This clone was seen many times. The rearrangement uses TRBV10-3 and TRBJ2-1; 9 bases align to TRBD2. Germline values: CDR1 ENHRY, CDR2 SYGVKD. With V trimmed by 8 bases and J by 4 bases, 6 bases remained unmatched. The CDR3 loop spans 14 amino acids. The CDR3 reads CAISGLADYNEQFF. DNA of the CDR3: TGTGCCATCTCGGGACTAGCAGATTACAATGAGCAGTTCTTC.

This clone was seen only once. The chain joins TRBV28 to TRBJ2-7, with D possibly TRBD1 on 5 matching bases. The V gene's germline CDR1 is MDHEN and CDR2 SYDVKM. This CDR3 has 15 amino acids. V was trimmed by 5 bases and J by 0 bases, leaving 14 bases between them. In DNA, the CDR3 is TGTGCCAGCAGTCCCCCCGACAGACCCTCCTACGAGCAGTACTTC. The encoded protein is CASSPPDRPSYEQYF.

V is TRBV7-9 and J is TRBJ2-7, with 9 nucleotides matching TRBD1. Germline loops: CDR1 SEHNR, CDR2 FQNEAQ (reference sequence). The CDR3 contains 15 residues. J was trimmed by 5 bases and V by 5 bases; bases with no gene match: 10. CDR3 loop: CASSPFTGGRNEQYF. DNA for the CDR3: TGTGCCAGCAGCCCGTTCACAGGGGGCAGGAACGAGCAGTACTTC. Using reference TRBV7-9 and TRBJ2-7 for the parts outside the CDR3, the full variable domain is DTGVSQNPRHKITKRGQNVTFRCDPISEHNRLYWYRQTLGQGPEFLTYFQNEAQLEKSRLLSDRFSAERPKGSFSTLEIQRTEQGDSAMYLCASSPFTGGRNEQYFGPGTRLTVT.

The J gene is TRBJ1-1, the V gene TRBV5-4; D unresolved. V was pared by 2 bases and J by 5 bases, with 16 bases between. The CDR3 extends over 15 amino acids. CDR1 and CDR2 from the germline V gene are SGHNT and YYREEE (reference sequence). The CDR3 loop is CASSLSPGGPTEAFF. The CDR3 DNA is TGTGCCAGCAGCTTATCCCCCGGCGGGCCAACTGAAGCTTTCTTT.

The chain uses TRBV6-6 and TRBJ1-1, with D hard to call. Deletions cut 6 bases from V and 4 bases from J, with 9 bases between. The CDR3 is made up of 12 amino acids. Germline V gene data show CDR1 as MNHNY and CDR2 as SVGAGI (reference sequence). DNA for the CDR3: TGTGCCAGCAGCCGAGGAGGCACTGAAGCTTTCTTT. Translation gives CASSRGGTEAFF.

This rearrangement joins TRBV5-6 to TRBJ2-3, with D uncertain. V lost 1 base and J lost 3, with 12 bases in between. CDR3 size: 15 residues. CDR1 and CDR2 (germline): SGHDT, YYEEEE. The CDR3 DNA follows: TGTGCCAGCAGCTTGTTGTCAGGTGGTACAGATACGCAGTATTTT. Translating gives CASSLLSGGTDTQYF.

The rearrangement links TRBV19 to TRBJ2-6; a possible D gene is TRBD2 (6 bases). Looked up from germline, CDR1 is LNHDA and CDR2 is SQIVND (reference sequence). CDR3 length equals 15 residues. Deletions cut 7 bases from V and 4 bases from J, with 14 bases between. This CDR3 is CASTRGGLGANVLTF. CDR3 in DNA: TGTGCCAGTACCAGAGGAGGGCTCGGGGCCAACGTCCTGACTTTC. Complete variable domain (other parts from reference TRBV19 and TRBJ2-6): DGGITQSPKYLFRKEGQNVTLSCEQNLNHDAMYWYRQDPGQGLRLIYYSQIVNDFQKGDIAEGYSVSREKKESFPLTVTSAQKNPTAFYLCASTRGGLGANVLTFGAGSRLTVL.

The chain has TRBV6-1 and TRBJ1-2; D remains ambiguous. This CDR3 is built from 12 residues. Germline CDR1 MNHNS, CDR2 SASEGT. V was trimmed by 7 bases and J by 4 bases, leaving 10 bases between them. CDR3 coding DNA: TGTGCCAGCATTAAGGGAGCCTATGGCTACACCTTC. Protein product: CASIKGAYGYTF.

This rearrangement joins TRBV9 to TRBJ2-7; TRBD1 agrees at 10 bases. The CDR3 is 14 residues long. Trimming took 4 bases from V and 3 from J; bases not matched to a gene: 4. Germline loops: CDR1 SGDLS, CDR2 YYNGEE. The CDR3 DNA follows: TGTGCCAGCAGCCCTTGGACAGGGGGCTACGAGCAGTACTTC. Amino acids: CASSPWTGGYEQYF.

The rearrangement joins TRBV18 to TRBJ1-5, with a weak D call TRBD1 (6 bases). CDR1 is KGHSH and CDR2 is LQKENI in the germline V gene. Between the trimmed V and J ends, which lost 5 bases and 5 bases, there was a span of 10 bases. The CDR3 extends over 13 amino acids. The CDR3 sequence is CASSGQTDQPQHF. CDR3 sequence (DNA): TGTGCCAGCTCAGGACAGACTGATCAGCCCCAGCATTTT.

The chain combines TRBV7-3 with TRBJ1-2; the D gene is possibly TRBD1 (5 bases). V was trimmed by 1 base and J by 6 bases, leaving 12 bases between them. The germline V gene has CDR1 SGHTA and CDR2 FQGTGA. This CDR3 is 14 amino acids long. The CDR3 DNA sequence: TGTGCCAGCAGCTTAAGAGACAGACCCGATGGCTACACCTTC. It yields the protein CASSLRDRPDGYTF.

This clone was recorded once. The rearrangement uses TRBV2 and TRBJ1-4; D is ambiguous. V was pared by 4 bases and J by 8 bases, with 14 bases between. This CDR3 comprises 14 residues. Germline CDR1 SNHLY, CDR2 FYNNEI. The CDR3 region has the DNA TGTGCCAGCAGTGGAGGGAGGATTCTAGAAAAACTGTTTTTT. Translating it yields CASSGGRILEKLFF.

The CDR3 loop is CASSSIGGRDNSPLHF. The CDR3 DNA reads as TGTGCCAGCAGCTCGATCGGGGGAAGGGATAATTCACCCCTCCACTTT. The chain links TRBV5-6 to TRBJ1-6; TRBD1 is a possible D gene (5 bases). V lost 3 bases and J lost 5, with 15 bases in between. The CDR3 loop spans 16 amino acids. Germline CDR1 is SGHDT and CDR2 is YYEEEE.

This chain uses TRBV28 with TRBJ2-7, with 14 bases identical to TRBD2. Germline lookup yields CDR1 MDHEN and CDR2 SYDVKM. The CDR3 consists of 16 residues. V trimming: 3 bases; J trimming: 5 bases; junction bases outside the gene matches: 6. The CDR3 DNA is TGTGCCAGCAGTTTTCCGACTAGCGGGAGGGAAAACGAGCAGTACTTC. The encoded protein is CASSFPTSGRENEQYF.

The chain carries TRBV5-8 and TRBJ2-7; D perhaps matches TRBD2 (5 bases). Germline V gives CDR1 SGHTS, CDR2 YDEGEE. Trimming removed 3 bases at V and 2 bases at J, with 9 bases between. CDR3 length equals 13 residues. The chain's CDR3 is CASSSSGTYEQYF. CDR3 in DNA: TGTGCCAGCAGCTCATCCGGGACCTACGAGCAGTACTTC.

This chain uses TRBV9 with TRBJ2-5; TRBD2 matches at 7 bases. The CDR3 extends over 16 amino acids. The trim removed 0 bases at V and 2 bases at J, leaving 7 bases unmatched. The germline V gene encodes CDR1 SGDLS and CDR2 YYNGEE. For the CDR3, the DNA is TGTGCCAGCAGCGTAGGTGGTCTAGCGGCTCAAGAGACCCAGTACTTC. This codes for CASSVGGLAAQETQYF.

J is TRBJ1-1 and V is TRBV7-6; D may be TRBD1 (5 bases). Between the trimmed V and J ends, which lost 1 base and 4 bases, there was a span of 19 bases. Germline V gene sequence: CDR1 SGHVS, CDR2 FNYEAQ. The CDR3 has 17 residues. CDR3 sequence (DNA): TGTGCCAGCAGCTTAGAATTGGCAGGGATTACAGGCACTGAAGCTTTCTTT. It encodes CASSLELAGITGTEAFF.

The rearrangement joins TRBV18 to TRBJ2-7; TRBD1 agrees at 7 bases. This CDR3 has 11 residues. Germline V lookup: CDR1 KGHSH, CDR2 LQKENI. Losses at the gene ends were 6 bases for V and 12 bases for J; bases not matched to a gene: 8. The CDR3 nucleotides are TGTGCCAGCTCCCCCCGGGACAGTTTGTACTTC. This codes for CASSPRDSLYF.

The rearrangement uses TRBV5-1 and TRBJ1-1, with D tentatively TRBD1 (6 bases). V dropped 0 bases and J dropped 1 base, with 16 bases sitting between them. The CDR3 has 17 residues. CDR1 is SGHRS and CDR2 is YFSETQ in the germline V gene. The CDR3 region is CASSLVGAGRGNTEAFF. The CDR3 DNA reads TGCGCCAGCAGCTTGGTGGGGGCCGGAAGGGGGAACACTGAAGCTTTCTTT.

This sequence joins TRBV28 and TRBJ1-4; a weak D match, TRBD1 (6 bases). V gave up 6 bases and J gave up 5 bases, with 13 bases separating them. Germline CDR1 MDHEN, CDR2 SYDVKM. The CDR3 has 14 residues. The CDR3 bases are TGTGCCAGCAGCAACAGGGTTTGGAATGAAAAACTGTTTTTT. Amino acids: CASSNRVWNEKLFF.

J is TRBJ2-2 and V is TRBV7-9; possible D gene TRBD1, 6 bases. This CDR3 region has 14 residues. Germline V lookup: CDR1 SEHNR, CDR2 FQNEAQ (reference sequence). Trimming stripped 5 bases from V and 7 bases from J, with 14 bases between. DNA for the CDR3: TGTGCCAGCAGCGACTACAGGGTCAACGGGGAGCTGTTTTTT. As protein: CASSDYRVNGELFF.

The table lists this clone with a count of one. This chain connects TRBV4-2 to TRBJ2-1; D may be TRBD1 (6 bases). CDR1 and CDR2 (germline): LGHNA, YNFKEQ. The CDR3 has 15 residues. Between the trimmed V and J ends, which lost 1 base and 13 bases, there was a span of 20 bases. The CDR3 DNA reads TGTGCCAGCAGCCAAGTTGCCGGGACACTACCGTCCCAGTTCTTC. It yields the protein CASSQVAGTLPSQFF.